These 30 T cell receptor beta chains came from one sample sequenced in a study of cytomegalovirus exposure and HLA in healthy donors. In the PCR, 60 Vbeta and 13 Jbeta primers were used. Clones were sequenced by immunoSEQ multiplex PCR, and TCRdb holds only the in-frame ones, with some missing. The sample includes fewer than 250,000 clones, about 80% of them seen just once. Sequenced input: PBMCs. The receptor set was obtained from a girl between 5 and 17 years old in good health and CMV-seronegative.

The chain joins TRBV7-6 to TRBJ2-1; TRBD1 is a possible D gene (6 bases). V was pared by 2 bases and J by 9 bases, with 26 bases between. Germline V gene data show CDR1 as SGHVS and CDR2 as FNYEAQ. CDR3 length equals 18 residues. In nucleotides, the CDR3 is TGTGCCAGCAGCTTAAACACACCTCTACAGGGTCGGAGTAGTGAGCAGTTCTTC. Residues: CASSLNTPLQGRSSEQFF.

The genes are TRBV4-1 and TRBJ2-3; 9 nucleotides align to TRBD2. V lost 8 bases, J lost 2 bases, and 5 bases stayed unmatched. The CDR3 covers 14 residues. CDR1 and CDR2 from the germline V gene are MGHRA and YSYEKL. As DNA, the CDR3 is TGCGCCAGCCGATTAGCGGGGGACACAGATACGCAGTATTTT. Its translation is CASRLAGDTDTQYF.

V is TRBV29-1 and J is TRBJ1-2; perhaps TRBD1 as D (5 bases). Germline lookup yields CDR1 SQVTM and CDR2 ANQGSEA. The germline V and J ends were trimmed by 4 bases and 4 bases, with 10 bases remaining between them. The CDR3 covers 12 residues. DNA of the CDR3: TGCAGCGTTGGGGGGGGATCCTATGGCTACACCTTC. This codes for CSVGGGSYGYTF.

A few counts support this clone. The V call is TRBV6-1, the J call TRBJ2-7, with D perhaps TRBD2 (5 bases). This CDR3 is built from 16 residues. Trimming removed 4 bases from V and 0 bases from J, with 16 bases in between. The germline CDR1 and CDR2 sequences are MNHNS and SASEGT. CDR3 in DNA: TGTGCCAGCAGTGCTCCGGGAACAGTAAGCTCCTACGAGCAGTACTTC. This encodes CASSAPGTVSSYEQYF.

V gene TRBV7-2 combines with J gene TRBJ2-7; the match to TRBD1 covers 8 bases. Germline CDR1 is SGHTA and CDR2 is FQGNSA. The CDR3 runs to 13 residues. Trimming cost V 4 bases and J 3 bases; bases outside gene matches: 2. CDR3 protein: CASSSDRGYEQYF. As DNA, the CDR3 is TGTGCCAGCAGCTCAGACAGGGGCTACGAGCAGTACTTC. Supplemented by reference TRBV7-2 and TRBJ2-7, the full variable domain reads GAGVSQSPSNKVTEKGKDVELRCDPISGHTALYWYRQSLGQGLEFLIYFQGNSAPDKSGLPSDRFSAERTGGSVSTLTIQRTQQEDSAVYLCASSSDRGYEQYFGPGTRLTVT.

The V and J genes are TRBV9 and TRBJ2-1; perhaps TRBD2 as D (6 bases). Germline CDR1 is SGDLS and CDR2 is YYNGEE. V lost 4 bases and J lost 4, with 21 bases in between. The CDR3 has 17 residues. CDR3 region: CASSPTLTRGVYNEQFF. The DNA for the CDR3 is TGTGCCAGCAGCCCAACCTTGACTCGCGGGGTATACAATGAGCAGTTCTTC.

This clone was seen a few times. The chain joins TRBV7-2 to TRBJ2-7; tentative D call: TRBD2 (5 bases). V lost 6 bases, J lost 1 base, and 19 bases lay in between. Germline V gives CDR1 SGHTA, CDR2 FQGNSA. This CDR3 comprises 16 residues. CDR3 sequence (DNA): TGTGCCAGCAGGTCGCCCCGGGGAGTCCGATCCTACGAGCAGTACTTC. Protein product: CASRSPRGVRSYEQYF.

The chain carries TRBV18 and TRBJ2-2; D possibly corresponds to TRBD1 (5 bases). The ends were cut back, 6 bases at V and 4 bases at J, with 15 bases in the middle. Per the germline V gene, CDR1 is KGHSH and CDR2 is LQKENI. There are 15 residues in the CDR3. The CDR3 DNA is TGTGCCAGCTCGCGTGGCACAGGCGGCACCGGGGAGCTGTTTTTT. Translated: CASSRGTGGTGELFF.

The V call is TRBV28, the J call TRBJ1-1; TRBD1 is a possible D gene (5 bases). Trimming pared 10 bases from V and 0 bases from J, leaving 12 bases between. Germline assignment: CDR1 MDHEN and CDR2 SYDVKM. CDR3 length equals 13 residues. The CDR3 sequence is CAIRWGVNTEAFF. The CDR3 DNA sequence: TGTGCCATTAGGTGGGGGGTGAACACTGAAGCTTTCTTT. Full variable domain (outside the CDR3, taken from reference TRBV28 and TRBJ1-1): DVKVTQSSRYLVKRTGEKVFLECVQDMDHENMFWYRQDPGLGLRLIYFSYDVKMKEKGDIPEGYSVSREKKERFSLILESASTNQTSMYLCAIRWGVNTEAFFGQGTRLTVV.

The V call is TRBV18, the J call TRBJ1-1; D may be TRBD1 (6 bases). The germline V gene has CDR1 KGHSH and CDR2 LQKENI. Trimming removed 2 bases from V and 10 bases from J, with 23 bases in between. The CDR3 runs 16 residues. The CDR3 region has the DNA TGTGCCAGCTCACCAAATGCGAACCAGGGGACCGCAGGAGCTTTCTTT. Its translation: CASSPNANQGTAGAFF.

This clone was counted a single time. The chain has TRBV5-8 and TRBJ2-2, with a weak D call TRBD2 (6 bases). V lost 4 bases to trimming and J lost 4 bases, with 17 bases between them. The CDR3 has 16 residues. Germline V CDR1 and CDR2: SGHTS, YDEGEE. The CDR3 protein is CASSKPRLVSTGELFF. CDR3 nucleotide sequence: TGTGCCAGCAGCAAACCACGACTAGTGAGCACCGGGGAGCTGTTTTTT.

The CDR3 DNA reads TGTGCCAGCAGCGTCGGGTCTCGGGAGACCCAGTACTTC. Encoded protein: CASSVGSRETQYF. The chain combines TRBV7-2 with TRBJ2-5, with D hard to call. V was pared by 5 bases and J by 5 bases, with 12 bases between. There are 13 residues in the CDR3. Looked up from germline, CDR1 is SGHTA and CDR2 is FQGNSA.

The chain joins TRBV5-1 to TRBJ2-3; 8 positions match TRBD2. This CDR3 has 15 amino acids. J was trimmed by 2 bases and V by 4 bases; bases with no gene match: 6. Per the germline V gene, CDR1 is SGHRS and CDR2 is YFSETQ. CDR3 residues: CASSPIAGPTDTQYF. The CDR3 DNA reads TGCGCCAGCAGCCCTATAGCGGGACCCACAGATACGCAGTATTTT. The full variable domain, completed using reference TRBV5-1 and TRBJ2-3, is KAGVTQTPRYLIKTRGQQVTLSCSPISGHRSVSWYQQTPGQGLQFLFEYFSETQRNKGNFPGRFSGRQFSNSRSEMNVSTLELGDSALYLCASSPIAGPTDTQYFGPGTRLTVL.

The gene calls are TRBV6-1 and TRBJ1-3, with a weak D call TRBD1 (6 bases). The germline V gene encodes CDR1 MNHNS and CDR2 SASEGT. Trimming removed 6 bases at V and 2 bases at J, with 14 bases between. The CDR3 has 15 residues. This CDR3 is CASRKGGGTGNTIYF. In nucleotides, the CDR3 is TGTGCCAGCAGGAAGGGGGGGGGTACTGGAAACACCATATATTTT.

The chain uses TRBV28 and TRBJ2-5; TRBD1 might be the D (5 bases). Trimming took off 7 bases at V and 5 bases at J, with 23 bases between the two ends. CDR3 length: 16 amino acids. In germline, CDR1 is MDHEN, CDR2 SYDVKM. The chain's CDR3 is CASKISAGYRLETQYF. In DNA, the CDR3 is TGTGCCAGCAAGATTTCGGCAGGGTATAGATTGGAGACCCAGTACTTC.

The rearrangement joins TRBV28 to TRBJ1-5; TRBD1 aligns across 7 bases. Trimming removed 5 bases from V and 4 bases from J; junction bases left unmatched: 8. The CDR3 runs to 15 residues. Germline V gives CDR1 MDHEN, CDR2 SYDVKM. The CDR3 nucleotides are TGTGCCAGCAGTCTTGACAGGGCGTTAAATCAGCCCCAGCATTTT. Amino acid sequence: CASSLDRALNQPQHF.

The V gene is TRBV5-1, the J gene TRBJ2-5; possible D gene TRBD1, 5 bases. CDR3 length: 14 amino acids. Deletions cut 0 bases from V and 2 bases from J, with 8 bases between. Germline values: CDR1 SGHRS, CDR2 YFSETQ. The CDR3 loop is CASSLAGQQETQYF. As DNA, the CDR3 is TGCGCCAGCAGCTTGGCAGGACAACAAGAGACCCAGTACTTC.

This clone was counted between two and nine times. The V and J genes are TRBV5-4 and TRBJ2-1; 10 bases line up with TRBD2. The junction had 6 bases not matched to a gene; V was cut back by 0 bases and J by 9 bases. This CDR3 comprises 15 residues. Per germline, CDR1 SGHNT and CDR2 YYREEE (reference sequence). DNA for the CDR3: TGTGCCAGCAGCTTGGAGCTCCTAGCGGGAGTTGAGCAGTTCTTC. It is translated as CASSLELLAGVEQFF.

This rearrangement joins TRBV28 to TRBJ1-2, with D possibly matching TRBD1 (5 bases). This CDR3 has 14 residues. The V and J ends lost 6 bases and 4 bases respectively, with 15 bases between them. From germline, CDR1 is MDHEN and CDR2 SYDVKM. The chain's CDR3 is CASSPSGGVYGYTF. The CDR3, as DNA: TGTGCCAGCAGCCCCTCGGGGGGAGTCTATGGCTACACCTTC.

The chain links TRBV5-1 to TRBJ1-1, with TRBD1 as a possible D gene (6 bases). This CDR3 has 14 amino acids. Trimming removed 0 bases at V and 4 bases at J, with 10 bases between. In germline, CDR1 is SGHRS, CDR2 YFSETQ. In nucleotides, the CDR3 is TGCGCCAGCAGCTTGGTGGGGGGGCTCACTGAAGCTTTCTTT. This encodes CASSLVGGLTEAFF.

CDR3 in amino acids: CASRTGDVNYGYTF. The CDR3 region has the DNA TGTGCCAGCAGAACAGGGGACGTTAACTATGGCTACACCTTC. The V gene is TRBV28, the J gene TRBJ1-2, with 7 bases aligning to TRBD1. This CDR3 is built from 14 residues. Germline lookup yields CDR1 MDHEN and CDR2 SYDVKM. Trimming took 6 bases from V and 1 from J; bases not matched to a gene: 5.

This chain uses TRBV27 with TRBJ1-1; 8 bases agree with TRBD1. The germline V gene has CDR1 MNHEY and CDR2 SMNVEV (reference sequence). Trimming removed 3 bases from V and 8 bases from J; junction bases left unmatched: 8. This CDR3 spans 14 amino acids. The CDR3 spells CASSLSGGGEEAFF. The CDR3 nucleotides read TGTGCCAGCAGTTTGTCAGGGGGCGGAGAGGAAGCTTTCTTT.

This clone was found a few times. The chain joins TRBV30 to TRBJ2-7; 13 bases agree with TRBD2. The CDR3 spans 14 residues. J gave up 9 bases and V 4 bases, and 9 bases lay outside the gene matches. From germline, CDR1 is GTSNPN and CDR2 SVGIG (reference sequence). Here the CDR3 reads CAWTWTSGSTGQYF. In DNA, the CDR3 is TGTGCCTGGACCTGGACTAGCGGGAGCACAGGGCAGTACTTC.

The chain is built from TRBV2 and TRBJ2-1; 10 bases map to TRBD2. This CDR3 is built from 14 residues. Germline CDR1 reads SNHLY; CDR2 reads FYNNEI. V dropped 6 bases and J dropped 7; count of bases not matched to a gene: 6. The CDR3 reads CASRRTSGENEQFF. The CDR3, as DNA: TGTGCCAGCAGACGGACTAGCGGAGAAAATGAGCAGTTCTTC.

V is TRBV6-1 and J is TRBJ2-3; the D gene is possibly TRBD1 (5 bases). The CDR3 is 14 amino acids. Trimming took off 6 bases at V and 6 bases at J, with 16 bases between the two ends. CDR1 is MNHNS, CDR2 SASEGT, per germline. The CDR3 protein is CASREYNKGDTQYF. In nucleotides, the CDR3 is TGTGCCAGCAGAGAATATAACAAGGGGGATACGCAGTATTTT.

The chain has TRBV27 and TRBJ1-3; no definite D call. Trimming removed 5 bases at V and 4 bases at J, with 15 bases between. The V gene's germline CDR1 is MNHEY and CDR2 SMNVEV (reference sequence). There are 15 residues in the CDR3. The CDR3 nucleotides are TGTGCCAGCAGTCCTCGGGGATCTGCGGGAAACACCATATATTTT. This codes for CASSPRGSAGNTIYF.

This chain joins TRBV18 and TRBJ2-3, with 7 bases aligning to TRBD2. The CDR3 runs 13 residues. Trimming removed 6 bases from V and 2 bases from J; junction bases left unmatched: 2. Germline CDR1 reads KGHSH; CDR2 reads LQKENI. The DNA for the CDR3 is TGTGCCAGCTCCGCGGGGGTCACAGATACGCAGTATTTT. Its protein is CASSAGVTDTQYF.

The CDR3 DNA reads TGTGCCAGCAGTTTAACCAGTCAGCCCCAGCATTTT. This gives the protein CASSLTSQPQHF. The V call is TRBV28, the J call TRBJ1-5; D unclear. V was trimmed by 2 bases and J by 6 bases, leaving 5 bases between them. Germline CDR1 is MDHEN and CDR2 is SYDVKM. The CDR3 has 12 residues.

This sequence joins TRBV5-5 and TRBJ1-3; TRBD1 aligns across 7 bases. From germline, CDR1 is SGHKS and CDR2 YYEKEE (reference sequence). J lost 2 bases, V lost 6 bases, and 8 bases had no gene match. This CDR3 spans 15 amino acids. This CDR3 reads CASNRRQGAGNTIYF. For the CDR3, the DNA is TGTGCCAGCAACCGAAGACAGGGCGCTGGAAACACCATATATTTT.

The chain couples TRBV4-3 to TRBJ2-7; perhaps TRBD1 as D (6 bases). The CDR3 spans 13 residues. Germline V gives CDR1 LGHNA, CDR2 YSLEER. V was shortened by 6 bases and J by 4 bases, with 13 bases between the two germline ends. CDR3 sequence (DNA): TGCGCCAGCAGTCTACAGGGCTCTTACGAGCAGTACTTC. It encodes CASSLQGSYEQYF.